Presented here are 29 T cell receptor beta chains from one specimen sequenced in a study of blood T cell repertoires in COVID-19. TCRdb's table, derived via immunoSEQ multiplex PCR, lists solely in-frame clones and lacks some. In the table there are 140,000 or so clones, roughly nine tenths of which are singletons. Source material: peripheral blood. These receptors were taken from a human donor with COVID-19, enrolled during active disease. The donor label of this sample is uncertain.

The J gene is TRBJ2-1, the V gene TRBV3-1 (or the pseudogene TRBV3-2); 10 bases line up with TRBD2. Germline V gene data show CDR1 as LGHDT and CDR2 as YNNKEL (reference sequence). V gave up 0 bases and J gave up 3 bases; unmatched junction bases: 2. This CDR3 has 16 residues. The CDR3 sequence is CASSQEGLANYNEQFF. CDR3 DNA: TGTGCCAGCAGCCAAGAGGGACTAGCGAACTACAATGAGCAGTTCTTC.

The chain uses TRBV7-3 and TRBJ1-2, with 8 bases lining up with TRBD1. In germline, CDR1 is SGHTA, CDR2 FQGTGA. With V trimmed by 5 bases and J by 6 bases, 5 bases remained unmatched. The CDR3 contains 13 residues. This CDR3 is CASSAQTGDGYTF. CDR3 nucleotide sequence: TGTGCCAGCAGCGCCCAGACAGGGGATGGCTACACCTTC.

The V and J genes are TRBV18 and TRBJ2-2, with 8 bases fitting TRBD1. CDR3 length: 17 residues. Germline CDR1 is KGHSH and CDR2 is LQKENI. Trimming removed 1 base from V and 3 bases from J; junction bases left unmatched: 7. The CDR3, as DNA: TGTGCCAGCTCACCACAAGACAGGGGACGGTACACCGGGGAGCTGTTTTTT. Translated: CASSPQDRGRYTGELFF.

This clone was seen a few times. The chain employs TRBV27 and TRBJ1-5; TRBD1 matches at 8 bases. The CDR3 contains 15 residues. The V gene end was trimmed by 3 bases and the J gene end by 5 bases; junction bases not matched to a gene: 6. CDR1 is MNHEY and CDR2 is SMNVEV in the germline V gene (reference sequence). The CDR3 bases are TGTGCCAGCAGTTTTGGCCAGGGGGCCGATCAGCCCCAGCATTTT. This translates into CASSFGQGADQPQHF.

In DNA, the CDR3 is TGTGCCACAACAGTGGGGAGCTCCTACAATGAGCAGTTCTTC. This codes for CATTVGSSYNEQFF. V and J are TRBV7-9 and TRBJ2-1, with D perhaps matching TRBD2 (5 bases). V was shortened by 10 bases and J by 0 bases, with 13 bases between the two germline ends. CDR3 length equals 14 residues. Germline V lookup: CDR1 SEHNR, CDR2 FQNEAQ (reference sequence).

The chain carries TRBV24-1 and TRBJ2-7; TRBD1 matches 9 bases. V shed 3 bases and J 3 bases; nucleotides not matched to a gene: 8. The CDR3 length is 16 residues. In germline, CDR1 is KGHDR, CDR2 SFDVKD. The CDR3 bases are TGTGCCACCAGTGATGGTCCCGGGACAGGGCTCTACGAGCAGTACTTC. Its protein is CATSDGPGTGLYEQYF.

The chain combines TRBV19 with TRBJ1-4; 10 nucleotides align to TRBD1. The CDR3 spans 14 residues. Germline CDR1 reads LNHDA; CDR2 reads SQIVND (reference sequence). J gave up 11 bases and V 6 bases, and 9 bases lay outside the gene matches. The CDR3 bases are TGTGCCAGTAGCGACAGGGGGCGAGTGGATAAACTGTTTTTT. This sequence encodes CASSDRGRVDKLFF.

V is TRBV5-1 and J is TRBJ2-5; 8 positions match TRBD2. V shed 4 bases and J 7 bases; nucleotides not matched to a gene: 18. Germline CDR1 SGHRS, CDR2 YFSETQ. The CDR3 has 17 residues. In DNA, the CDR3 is TGCGCCAGCAGCCTGACCTCGGGGATTAGCGGGACTGGGACCCAGTACTTC. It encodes CASSLTSGISGTGTQYF.

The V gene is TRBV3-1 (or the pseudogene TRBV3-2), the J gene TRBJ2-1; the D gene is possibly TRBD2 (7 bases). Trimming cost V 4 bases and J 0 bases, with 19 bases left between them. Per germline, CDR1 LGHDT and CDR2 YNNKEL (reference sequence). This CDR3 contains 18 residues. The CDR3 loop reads CASSRDTSGTYSYNEQFF. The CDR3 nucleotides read TGTGCCAGCAGCCGTGATACGAGCGGGACATACTCCTACAATGAGCAGTTCTTC.

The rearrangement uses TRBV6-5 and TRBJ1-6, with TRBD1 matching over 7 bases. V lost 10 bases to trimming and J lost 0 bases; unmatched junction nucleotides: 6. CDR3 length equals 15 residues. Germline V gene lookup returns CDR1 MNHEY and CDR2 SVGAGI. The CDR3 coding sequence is TGTGCCACCCGACAGGGCTTCTCCTATAATTCACCCCTCCACTTT. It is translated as CATRQGFSYNSPLHF.

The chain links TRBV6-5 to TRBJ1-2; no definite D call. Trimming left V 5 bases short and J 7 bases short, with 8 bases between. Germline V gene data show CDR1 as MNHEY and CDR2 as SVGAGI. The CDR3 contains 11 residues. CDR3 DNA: TGTGCCAGCAGTCCCGGGAGTGGCTACACCTTC. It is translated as CASSPGSGYTF.

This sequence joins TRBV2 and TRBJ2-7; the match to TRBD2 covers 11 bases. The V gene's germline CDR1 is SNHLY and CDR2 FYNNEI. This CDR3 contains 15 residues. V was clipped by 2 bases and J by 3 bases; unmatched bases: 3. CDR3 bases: TGTGCCAGCAGTGAATTGCTAGCGGGGGGCTACGAGCAGTACTTC. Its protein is CASSELLAGGYEQYF.

As DNA, the CDR3 is TGTGCCAGCAGTGAAGGCAGGGATGGGGACATTCAGTACTTC. Translation gives CASSEGRDGDIQYF. The chain couples TRBV25-1 to TRBJ2-4; the D gene is possibly TRBD1 (5 bases). The CDR3 extends over 14 amino acids. CDR1 is MGHDK and CDR2 is SYGVNS in the germline V gene. Trimming stripped 2 bases from V and 8 bases from J, with 13 bases between. Full variable domain (outside the CDR3, taken from reference TRBV25-1 and TRBJ2-4): EADIYQTPRYLVIGTGKKITLECSQTMGHDKMYWYQQDPGMELHLIHYSYGVNSTEKGDLSSESTVSRIRTEHFPLTLESARPSHTSQYLCASSEGRDGDIQYFGAGTRLSVL.

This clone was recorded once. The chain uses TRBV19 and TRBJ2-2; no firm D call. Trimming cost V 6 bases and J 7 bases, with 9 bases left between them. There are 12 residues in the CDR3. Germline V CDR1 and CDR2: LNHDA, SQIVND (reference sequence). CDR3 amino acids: CASSHRGGELFF. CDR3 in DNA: TGTGCCAGTAGCCATAGAGGCGGGGAGCTGTTTTTT.

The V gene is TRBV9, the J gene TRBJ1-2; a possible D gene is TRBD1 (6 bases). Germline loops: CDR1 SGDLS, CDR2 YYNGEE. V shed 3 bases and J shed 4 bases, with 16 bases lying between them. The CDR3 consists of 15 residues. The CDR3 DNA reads TGTGCCAGCAGCGACTCAACTATGGACAGCTATGGCTACACCTTC. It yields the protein CASSDSTMDSYGYTF.

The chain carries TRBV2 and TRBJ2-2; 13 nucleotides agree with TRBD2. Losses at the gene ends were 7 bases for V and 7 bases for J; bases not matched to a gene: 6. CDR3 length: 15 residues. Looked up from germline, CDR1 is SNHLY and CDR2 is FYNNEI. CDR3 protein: CASKGLAGVFGELFF. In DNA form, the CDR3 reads TGTGCCAGCAAAGGACTAGCGGGAGTCTTCGGGGAGCTGTTTTTT.

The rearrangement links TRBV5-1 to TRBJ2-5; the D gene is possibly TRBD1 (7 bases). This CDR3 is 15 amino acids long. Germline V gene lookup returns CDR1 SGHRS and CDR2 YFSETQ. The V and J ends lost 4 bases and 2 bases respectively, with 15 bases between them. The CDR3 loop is CASSRGQGGQETQYF. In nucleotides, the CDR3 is TGCGCCAGCAGCAGGGGCCAGGGGGGTCAAGAGACCCAGTACTTC.

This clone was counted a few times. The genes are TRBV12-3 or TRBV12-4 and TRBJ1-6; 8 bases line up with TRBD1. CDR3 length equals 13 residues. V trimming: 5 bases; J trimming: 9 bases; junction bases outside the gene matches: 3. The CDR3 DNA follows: TGTGCCAGCAGTGGGACAGGTCTTTCACCCCTCCACTTT. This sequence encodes CASSGTGLSPLHF.

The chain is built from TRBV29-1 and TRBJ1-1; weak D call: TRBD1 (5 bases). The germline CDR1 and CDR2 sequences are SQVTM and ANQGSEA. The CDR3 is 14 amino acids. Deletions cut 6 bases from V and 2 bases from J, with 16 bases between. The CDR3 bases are TGCAGCGTGCTTCAGGGTTGGGAAAACACTGAAGCTTTCTTT. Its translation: CSVLQGWENTEAFF.

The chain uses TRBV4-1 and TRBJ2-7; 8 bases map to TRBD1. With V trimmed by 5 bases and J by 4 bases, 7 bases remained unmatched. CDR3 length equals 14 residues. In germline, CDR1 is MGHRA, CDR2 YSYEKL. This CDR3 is CASSSRTGSYEQYF. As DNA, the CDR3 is TGCGCCAGCAGCTCGCGGACAGGGTCTTACGAGCAGTACTTC.

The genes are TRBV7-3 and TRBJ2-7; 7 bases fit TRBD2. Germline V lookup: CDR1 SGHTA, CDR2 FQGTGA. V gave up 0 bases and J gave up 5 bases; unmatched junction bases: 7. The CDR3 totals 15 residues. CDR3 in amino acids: CASSLTASGLHEQYF. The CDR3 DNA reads TGTGCCAGCAGCTTAACGGCTAGCGGCCTCCACGAGCAGTACTTC.

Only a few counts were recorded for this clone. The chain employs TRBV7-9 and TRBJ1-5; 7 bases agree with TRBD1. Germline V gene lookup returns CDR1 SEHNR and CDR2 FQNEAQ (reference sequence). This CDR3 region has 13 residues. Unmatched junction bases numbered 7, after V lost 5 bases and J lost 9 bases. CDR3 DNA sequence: TGTGCCAGCAGCGGGGACAGCCTCTGGCCCCAGCATTTT. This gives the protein CASSGDSLWPQHF.

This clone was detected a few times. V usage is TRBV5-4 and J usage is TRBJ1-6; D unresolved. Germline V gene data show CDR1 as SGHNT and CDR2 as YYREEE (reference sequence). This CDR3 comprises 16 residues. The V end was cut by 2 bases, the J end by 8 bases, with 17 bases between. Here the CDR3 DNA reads TGTGCCAGCAGCTTTTACATACCCACGTTGGATTCACCCCTCCACTTT. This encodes CASSFYIPTLDSPLHF.

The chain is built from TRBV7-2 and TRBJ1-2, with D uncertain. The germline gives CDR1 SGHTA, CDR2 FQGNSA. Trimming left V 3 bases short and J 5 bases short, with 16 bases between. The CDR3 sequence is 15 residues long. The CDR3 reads CASSFLGGSYYGYTF. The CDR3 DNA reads TGTGCCAGCAGCTTCTTGGGAGGGAGCTATTATGGCTACACCTTC.

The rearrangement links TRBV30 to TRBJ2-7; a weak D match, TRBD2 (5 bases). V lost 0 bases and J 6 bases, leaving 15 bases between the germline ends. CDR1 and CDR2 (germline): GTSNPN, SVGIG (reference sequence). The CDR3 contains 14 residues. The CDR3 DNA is TGTGCCTGGAGTGTTAAGCGGTTCATTCTCGAGCAGTACTTC. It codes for CAWSVKRFILEQYF. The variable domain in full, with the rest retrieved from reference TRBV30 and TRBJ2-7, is SQTIHQWPATLVQPVGSPLSLECTVEGTSNPNLYWYRQAAGRGLQLLFYSVGIGQISSEVPQNLSASRPQDRQFILSSKKLLLSDSGFYLCAWSVKRFILEQYFGPGTRLTVT.

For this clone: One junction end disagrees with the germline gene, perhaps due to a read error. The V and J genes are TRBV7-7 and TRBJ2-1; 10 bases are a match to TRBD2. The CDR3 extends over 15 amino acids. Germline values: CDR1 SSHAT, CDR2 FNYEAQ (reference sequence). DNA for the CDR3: TGTGCTAGCAGCTTAGGGGCTAGCGGGAGCAATGAGCAGTTCTTC. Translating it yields CASSLGASGSNEQFF.

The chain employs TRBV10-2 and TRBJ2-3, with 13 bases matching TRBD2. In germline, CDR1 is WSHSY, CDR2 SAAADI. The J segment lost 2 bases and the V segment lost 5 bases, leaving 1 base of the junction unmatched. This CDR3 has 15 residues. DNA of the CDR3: TGCGCCAGCAGTACTAGCGGGGGGGCCACAGATACGCAGTATTTT. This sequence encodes CASSTSGGATDTQYF.

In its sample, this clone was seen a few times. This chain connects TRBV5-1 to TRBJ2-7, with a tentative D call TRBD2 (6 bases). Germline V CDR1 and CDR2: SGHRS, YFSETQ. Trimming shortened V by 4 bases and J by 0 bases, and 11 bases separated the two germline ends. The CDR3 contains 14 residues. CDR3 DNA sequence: TGCGCCAGCAGCCCCCAGGAGGGCTCCTACGAGCAGTACTTC. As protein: CASSPQEGSYEQYF.

Written as DNA, the CDR3 is TGTGCCAGCAGTGATCCCGGGACAGGGGCCTACGAGCAGTACTTC. The encoded protein is CASSDPGTGAYEQYF. The chain is built from TRBV6-2 or TRBV6-3 and TRBJ2-7; 10 nucleotides agree with TRBD1. V lost 5 bases and J lost 2; bases outside the gene matches: 6. CDR3 length equals 15 residues. Germline V lookup: CDR1 MNHEY, CDR2 SVGEGT.